The following is a TCR beta chain sequence with its context. Its antigen is not identified. This record comes from a study of T cells in Graves' hyperthyroidism and ophthalmopathy. This CDR3 has 14 amino acids. Per germline, CDR1 MDHEN and CDR2 SYDVKM. V lost 2 bases and J lost 4, with 11 bases in between. Study-wide points: In the analysis, a 13 V-J model separated ophthalmopathy from stable hyperthyroidism. Most thyroid clonotypes expanded above 0.001 were also detected in blood.

Template material for amplifying TCR beta CDR3 regions consisted of RNA transcripts. Primed by the HTBI set, a first-round RT-PCR was run on the TCR CDR3. TCRdb analysed the multiplex PCR reads with MiXCR anew, one entry per CDR3 protein. The profile shows some 720,000 distinct CDR3 sequences, 15% to 20% of them singletons. Sequencing was performed on blood. The chain is built from TRBV28 and TRBJ1-2; D gene uncertain. The receptor was isolated from a man between 18 and 35 years old with Graves' hyperthyroidism. CDR3 nucleotides: TGTGCCAGCAGTTTAATTGGGAACCTCTATGGCTACACCTTC. Amino acid sequence: CASSLIGNLYGYTF.